Here is one TCR beta chain with its context. What it binds is not known. Germline loops: CDR1 SNHLY, CDR2 FYNNEI. CDR3 size: 14 residues. Deletions cut 9 bases from V and 1 base from J, with 15 bases between. This sample is part of a study of PD-1 blockade in mismatch repair-deficient tumors. Broader study findings: Rapid post-treatment expansion, then contraction, generally preceding radiologic response, marked tumor-resident clones.

Clones were sequenced by immunoSEQ multiplex PCR, and TCRdb holds only the in-frame ones, with some missing. The profile shows tens of thousands of clones, 78% of them singletons. The chain uses TRBV2 and TRBJ1-1; possible D gene TRBD1, 6 bases. The receptor was isolated from an adult with mismatch repair-deficient cancer. Sequenced material: peripheral blood, taken 4 weeks after starting pembrolizumab. As DNA, the CDR3 is TGTGCCAGTACCGGGACAACGGCGAACACTGAAGCTTTCTTT. As protein: CASTGTTANTEAFF.